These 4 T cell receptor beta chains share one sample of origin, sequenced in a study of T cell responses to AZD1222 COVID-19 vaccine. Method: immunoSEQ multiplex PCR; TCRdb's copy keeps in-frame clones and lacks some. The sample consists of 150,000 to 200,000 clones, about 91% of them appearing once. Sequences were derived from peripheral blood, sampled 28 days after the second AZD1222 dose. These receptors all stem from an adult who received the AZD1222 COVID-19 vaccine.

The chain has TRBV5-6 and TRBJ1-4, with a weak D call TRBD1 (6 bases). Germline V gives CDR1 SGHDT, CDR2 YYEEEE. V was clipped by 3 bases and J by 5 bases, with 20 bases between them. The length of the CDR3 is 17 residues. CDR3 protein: CASSSPVGGQGNEKLFF. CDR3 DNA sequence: TGTGCCAGCAGCTCACCAGTAGGGGGGCAAGGAAATGAAAAACTGTTTTTT.

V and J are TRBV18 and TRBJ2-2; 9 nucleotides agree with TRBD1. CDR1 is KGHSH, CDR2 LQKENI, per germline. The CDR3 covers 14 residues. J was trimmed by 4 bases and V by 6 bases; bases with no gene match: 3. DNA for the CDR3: TGTGCCAGCTCGATACAGGGGGCCACCGGGGAGCTGTTTTTT. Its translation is CASSIQGATGELFF.

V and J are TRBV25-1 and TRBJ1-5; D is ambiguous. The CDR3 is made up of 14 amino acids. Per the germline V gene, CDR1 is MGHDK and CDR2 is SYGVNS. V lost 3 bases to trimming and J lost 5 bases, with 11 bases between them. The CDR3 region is CASSDRTEDQPQHF. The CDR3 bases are TGTGCCAGCAGTGACCGGACGGAGGATCAGCCCCAGCATTTT.

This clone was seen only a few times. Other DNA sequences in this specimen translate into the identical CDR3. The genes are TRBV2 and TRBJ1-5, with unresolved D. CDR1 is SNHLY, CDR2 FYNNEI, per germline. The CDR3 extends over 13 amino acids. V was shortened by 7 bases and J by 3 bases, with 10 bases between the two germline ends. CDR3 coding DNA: TGTGCCAGCACTGGACGGTACAATCAGCCCCAGCATTTT. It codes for CASTGRYNQPQHF.